Below, 17 T cell receptor beta chains from the same sample are listed, as sequenced in a study of CD8 T cells in Susac syndrome. The authors reverse transcribed roughly 0.5 to 1 ug RNA with random hexamers. One entry per CDR3 protein results from TCRdb running MiXCR on the immunoSEQ multiplex PCR reads. Of some 450,000 distinct CDR3 sequences listed, around 83% are singletons. Material for sequencing was CD8+ T cells from PBMCs. The origin of the receptors is a human donor with multiple sclerosis.

This chain uses TRBV2 with TRBJ2-1; 7 nucleotides match TRBD2. The CDR3 totals 19 residues. The trim removed 6 bases at V and 2 bases at J, leaving 19 bases unmatched. The germline gives CDR1 SNHLY, CDR2 FYNNEI. The CDR3 DNA follows: TGTGCCAGCAGCCGGGGCCCCATTTGGGGGGGGGACCCCTACAATGAGCAGTTCTTC. It yields the protein CASSRGPIWGGDPYNEQFF. Looking up the rest from reference TRBV2 and TRBJ2-1 gives the full variable domain: EPEVTQTPSHQVTQMGQEVILRCVPISNHLYFYWYRQILGQKVEFLVSFYNNEISEKSEIFDDQFSVERPDGSNFTLKIRSTKLEDSAMYFCASSRGPIWGGDPYNEQFFGPGTRLTVL.

This rearrangement joins TRBV28 to TRBJ1-5; no firm D call. The germline V gene encodes CDR1 MDHEN and CDR2 SYDVKM. V was cut by 1 base and J by 7 bases, with 11 bases left in between. This CDR3 is built from 14 residues. The CDR3 loop is CASSLLGIGQPQHF. The CDR3 DNA reads TGTGCCAGCAGTTTATTGGGGATTGGCCAGCCCCAGCATTTT.

V gene TRBV5-1 combines with J gene TRBJ1-3, with a weak D call TRBD1 (6 bases). The germline CDR1 and CDR2 sequences are SGHRS and YFSETQ. The CDR3 is made up of 15 amino acids. Trimming pared 0 bases from V and 2 bases from J, leaving 9 bases between. The CDR3 protein is CASSLDREPGNTIYF. CDR3 in DNA: TGCGCCAGCAGCTTGGACAGGGAACCTGGAAACACCATATATTTT.

This rearrangement joins TRBV5-1 to TRBJ2-5; 10 nucleotides agree with TRBD1. There are 15 residues in the CDR3. V gave up 2 bases and J gave up 5 bases; unmatched junction bases: 6. Germline CDR1 SGHRS, CDR2 YFSETQ. The CDR3 is CASSFTDRGLETQYF. In nucleotides, the CDR3 is TGCGCCAGCAGCTTTACGGACAGGGGGTTGGAGACCCAGTACTTC.

The genes are TRBV12-3 or TRBV12-4 and TRBJ2-5; D uncertain. Trimming cost V 3 bases and J 3 bases, with 8 bases left between them. This CDR3 comprises 13 residues. The CDR3, as DNA: TGTGCCAGCAGTTTCCTCAAAAAAGAGACCCAGTACTTC. Amino acid sequence: CASSFLKKETQYF.

The sample holds a few counts of this clonotype. The rearrangement links TRBV18 to TRBJ1-2; D is unresolved. Looked up from germline, CDR1 is KGHSH and CDR2 is LQKENI. The CDR3 totals 14 residues. V lost 2 bases and J 8 bases, leaving 15 bases between the germline ends. The CDR3 reads CASSPEYSLLGYTF. CDR3 DNA: TGTGCCAGCTCACCAGAATACTCCCTACTCGGCTACACCTTC.

On this clonotype itself: A junction end diverges from the germline sequence, so it may reflect a read error. The chain links TRBV5-1 to TRBJ2-2; D gene unclear. This CDR3 is built from 11 residues. Germline V lookup: CDR1 SGHRS, CDR2 YFSETQ. In DNA form, the CDR3 reads TGTGCCAGCAGTTTTTCCGGGGAGCTGTTTTTT. It encodes CASSFSGELFF.

This chain joins TRBV9 and TRBJ2-3, with 11 bases that match TRBD2. V dropped 1 base and J dropped 0; count of bases not matched to a gene: 10. Germline lookup yields CDR1 SGDLS and CDR2 YYNGEE. The CDR3 has 19 amino acids. CDR3 DNA: TGTGCCAGCAGCGTATTCCAGACTAGCGGGGTATCTAGCACAGATACGCAGTATTTT. Amino acids: CASSVFQTSGVSSTDTQYF.

This chain connects TRBV12-5 to TRBJ2-1; 10 nucleotides match TRBD2. The V gene end was trimmed by 6 bases and the J gene end by 2 bases; junction bases not matched to a gene: 4. CDR3 size: 15 residues. Germline CDR1 and CDR2: LGHNT and FRNRAP. The CDR3 DNA reads as TGTGCTAGTGGCCTAGCGGGAGTCACCTACAATGAGCAGTTCTTC. It is translated as CASGLAGVTYNEQFF.

This clonotype has more than one count but fewer than ten. The chain links TRBV24-1 to TRBJ2-3, with D perhaps matching TRBD1 (6 bases). This CDR3 has 16 amino acids. Germline V CDR1 and CDR2: KGHDR, SFDVKD. Deletions cut 3 bases from V and 0 bases from J, with 12 bases between. CDR3 residues: CATSDRPGASTDTQYF. The CDR3 region has the DNA TGTGCCACCAGTGATCGCCCAGGGGCTAGCACAGATACGCAGTATTTT.

The rearrangement uses TRBV15 and TRBJ1-6; D remains ambiguous. The V end lost 0 bases, the J end lost 5 bases, and 17 bases lay between the germline ends. In germline, CDR1 is LNHNV, CDR2 YYDKDF (reference sequence). CDR3 size: 18 residues. Here the CDR3 reads CATSRDVVGTQDNSPLHF. Written as DNA, the CDR3 is TGTGCCACCAGCAGAGATGTGGTCGGCACCCAGGATAATTCACCCCTCCACTTT.

This clonotype was detected once. V usage is TRBV12-3 or TRBV12-4 and J usage is TRBJ1-1; D ambiguous. V lost 7 bases and J 3 bases, leaving 12 bases between the germline ends. There are 13 residues in the CDR3. CDR3 bases: TGTGCCAGCACCCAGGACGGGTACACTGAAGCTTTCTTT. Translated: CASTQDGYTEAFF.

The chain has TRBV29-1 and TRBJ2-6; D may correspond to TRBD1 or TRBD2 (5 bases each). Trimming stripped 7 bases from V and 3 bases from J, with 13 bases between. The CDR3 sequence is 14 residues long. Germline V gene data show CDR1 as SQVTM and CDR2 as ANQGSEA. The CDR3 loop is CSAFRGDGANVLTF. Written as DNA, the CDR3 is TGCAGCGCTTTTAGGGGAGATGGGGCCAACGTCCTGACTTTC.

In this sample, this clonotype turned up a few times. The rearrangement links TRBV9 to TRBJ2-7; no clear D. V was cut by 4 bases and J by 2 bases, with 10 bases left in between. Germline V CDR1 and CDR2: SGDLS, YYNGEE. This CDR3 has 13 amino acids. CDR3 nucleotides: TGTGCCAGCAGCCCGGCGCATACCTACGAGCAGTACTTC. Its translation: CASSPAHTYEQYF.

The genes are TRBV20-1 and TRBJ2-7, with 7 bases aligning to TRBD2. Germline loops: CDR1 DFQATT, CDR2 SNEGSKA (reference sequence). The CDR3 extends over 16 amino acids. V gave up 3 bases and J gave up 4 bases; unmatched junction bases: 15. In DNA, the CDR3 is TGCAGTGCTAGGGGGGAAGCGGGAACACCCGGGTACGAGCAGTACTTC. Its protein is CSARGEAGTPGYEQYF.

Here the CDR3 reads CASSLPTDRGLYNEQFF. The CDR3 bases are TGTGCCAGCAGCCTGCCGACCGACAGGGGGCTTTACAATGAGCAGTTCTTC. The V and J genes are TRBV3-1 and TRBJ2-1; 10 positions match TRBD1. Germline V lookup: CDR1 LGHDT, CDR2 YNNKEL (reference sequence). V lost 4 bases, J lost 4 bases, and 10 bases stayed unmatched. CDR3 size: 17 residues.

This clonotype was found a few times. The rearrangement links TRBV6-5 to TRBJ2-3; 7 nucleotides agree with TRBD2. The CDR3 consists of 15 residues. V trimming: 0 bases; J trimming: 2 bases; junction bases outside the gene matches: 2. Germline CDR1 and CDR2: MNHEY and SVGAGI. The CDR3 nucleotides read TGTGCCAGCAGTTACTCGGCGGGGGACACAGATACGCAGTATTTT. Protein: CASSYSAGDTDTQYF.